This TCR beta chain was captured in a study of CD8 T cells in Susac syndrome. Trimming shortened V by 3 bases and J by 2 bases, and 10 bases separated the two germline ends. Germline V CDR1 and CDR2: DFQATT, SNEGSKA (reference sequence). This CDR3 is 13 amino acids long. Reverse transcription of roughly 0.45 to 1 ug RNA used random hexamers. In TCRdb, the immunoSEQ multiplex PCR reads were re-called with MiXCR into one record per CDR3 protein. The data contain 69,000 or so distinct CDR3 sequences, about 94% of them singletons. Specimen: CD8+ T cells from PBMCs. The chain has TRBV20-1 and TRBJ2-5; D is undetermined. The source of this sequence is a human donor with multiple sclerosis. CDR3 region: CSARVGQQETQYF. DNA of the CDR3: TGCAGTGCTAGGGTTGGGCAGCAAGAGACCCAGTACTTC.